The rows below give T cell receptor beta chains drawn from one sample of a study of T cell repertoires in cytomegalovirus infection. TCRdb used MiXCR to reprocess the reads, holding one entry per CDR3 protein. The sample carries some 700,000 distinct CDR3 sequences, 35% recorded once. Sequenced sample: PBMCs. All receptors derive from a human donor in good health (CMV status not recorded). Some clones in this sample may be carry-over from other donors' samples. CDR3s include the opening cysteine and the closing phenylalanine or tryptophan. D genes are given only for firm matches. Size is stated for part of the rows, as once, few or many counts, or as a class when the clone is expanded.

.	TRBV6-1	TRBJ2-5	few	TGTGCCAGCAGTGAAACGCCTCTAGAGACCCAGTACTTC	CASSETPLETQYF
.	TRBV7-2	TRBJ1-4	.	TGTGCCAGCAGCATAGAGGCTATGGCACGGGAAAAACTGTTTTTT	CASSIEAMAREKLFF
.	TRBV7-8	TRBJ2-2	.	TGTGCCAGCAGAACTGCGGGCCTTGGGGCGAACACCAGGGAGCTGTTTTTT	CASRTAGLGANTRELFF
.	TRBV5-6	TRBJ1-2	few	TGTGCCAGCAGCTTGTCATCTGCCCGTTATGGCTACACCTTC	CASSLSSARYGYTF
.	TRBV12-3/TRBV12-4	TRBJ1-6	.	TGTTCCAGCAGTTTAAGGAGAGACTCACCCCTCCACTTT	CSSSLRRDSPLHF
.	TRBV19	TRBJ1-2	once	TGTGCCAGTATTCCCCGTGAAGGGGGTCACTATGGCTACACCTTC	CASIPREGGHYGYTF
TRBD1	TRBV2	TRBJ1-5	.	TGTGCCAGCAGTGTGGTGGACAGGGGTGGCAATCAGCCCCAGCATTTT	CASSVVDRGGNQPQHF
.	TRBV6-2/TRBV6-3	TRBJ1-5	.	TGTGCCAGCAAACGACGAGGGGGAAATAGCAATCAGCCCCAGCATTTT	CASKRRGGNSNQPQHF
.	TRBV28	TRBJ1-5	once	TGTGCCAGCAGTTTATCCACTATCTTCCGCGATAGCAATCACCCCCAGCATTTT	CASSLSTIFRDSNHPQHF
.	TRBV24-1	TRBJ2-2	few	TGTGCCACCAGTGACCCGGGACTCAACACCGGGGAGCTGTTTTTT	CATSDPGLNTGELFF
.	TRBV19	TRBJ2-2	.	TGTGCCAGTAGTATAGACCCGGACAGCCCGAACACCGGGGAGCTGTTTTTT	CASSIDPDSPNTGELFF
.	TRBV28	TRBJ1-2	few	TGTGCCAGCAGTTTAGACAGCGTTCATGGCTACACCTTC	CASSLDSVHGYTF
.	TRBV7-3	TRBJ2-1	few	TGTGCCAGCAGCTTCGGACTGGGCAATGAGCAGTTCTTC	CASSFGLGNEQFF
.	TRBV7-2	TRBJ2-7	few	TGTGCCAGCAGCTTAAGGGCAGGGGAAACCTACGAGCAGTACTTC	CASSLRAGETYEQYF
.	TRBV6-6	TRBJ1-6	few	TGTGCCAGCACCCCAAAGGCGGGGACTAATTCACCCCTCCACTTT	CASTPKAGTNSPLHF
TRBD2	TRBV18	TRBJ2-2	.	TGTGCCAGCTCATCTCAACTAGCGGGAAACACCGGGGAGCTGTTTTTT	CASSSQLAGNTGELFF
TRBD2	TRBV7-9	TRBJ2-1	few	TGTGCCAGCAGCGACCCGGGAGGGCCCAACAATGAGCAGTTCTTC	CASSDPGGPNNEQFF
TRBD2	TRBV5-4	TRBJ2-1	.	TGTGCCAGCAGCCCGGAAACTAGCGGGGGAATCGGTGAGCAGTTCTTC	CASSPETSGGIGEQFF
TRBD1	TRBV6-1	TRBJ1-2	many	TGTGCCAGTAGACAGGGCGCGTCTAACTATGGCTACACCTTC	CASRQGASNYGYTF
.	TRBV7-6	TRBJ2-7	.	TGTGCTAGCAGCTTTCCCAGGGGTAACGAGCAGTACTTC	CASSFPRGNEQYF
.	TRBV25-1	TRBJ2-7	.	TGTGCCAGCAGTGAATCGAGGCAGGCCCCCCGGGAGCAGTACTTC	CASSESRQAPREQYF
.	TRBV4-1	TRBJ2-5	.	TGCGCCAGCAGCCAGTACAGTCTTGGTCAGCCGATTCACTTC	CASSQYSLGQPIHF
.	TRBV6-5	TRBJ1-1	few	TGTGCCAGCACGGGGGTTTCCGAAGCTTTCTTT	CASTGVSEAFF
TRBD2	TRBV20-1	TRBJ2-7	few	TGCAGTGCTAGAGAACCGGGACTAGCGGGGACAATCCCCTACGAGCAGTACTTC	CSAREPGLAGTIPYEQYF
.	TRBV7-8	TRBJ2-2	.	TGTGCAACCCGGGGGGACACCGGGGAGATGTTTTTT	CATRGDTGEMFF
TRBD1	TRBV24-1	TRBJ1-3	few	TGTGCCACCAGTGGACCGGACAGGGGATATGGAAACACCATATATTTT	CATSGPDRGYGNTIYF
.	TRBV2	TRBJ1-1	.	TGTGCCAGCAGTGCGGGTAAGGTGAACACTGAAGCTTTCTTT	CASSAGKVNTEAFF
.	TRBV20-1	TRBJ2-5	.	TGCAGCGACCGCTCCCCGGCCCAAGAGACCCAGTACTTC	CSDRSPAQETQYF
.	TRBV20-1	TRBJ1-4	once	TGCAGTGCCCCAATTGTGTTGGGGGGCCGGAGAGGGGATGAAAAACTGTTTTTT	CSAPIVLGGRRGDEKLFF
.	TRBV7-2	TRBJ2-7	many	TGTGCCAGCAGCAACCGGGACGGGGTCTCCTACGAGCAGTACTTC	CASSNRDGVSYEQYF
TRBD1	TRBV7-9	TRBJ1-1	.	TGTGCCAGCAGCTCGGGACAGCCGAACACTGAAGCTTTCTTT	CASSSGQPNTEAFF
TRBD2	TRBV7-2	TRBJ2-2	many	TGTGCCAGCAGCTCACACCCAGCGGGAAACACCGGGGAGCTGTTTTTT	CASSSHPAGNTGELFF
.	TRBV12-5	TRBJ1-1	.	TGTGCTAGTGGTACCACCGGGACTGGGGTCACTGAAGCTTTCTTT	CASGTTGTGVTEAFF
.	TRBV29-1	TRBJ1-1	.	TGCAGCGTTGATGACGTTTTACGCCTGAACACTGAAGCTTTCTTT	CSVDDVLRLNTEAFF
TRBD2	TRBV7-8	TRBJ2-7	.	TGTGCCAGCAGCTCGGGGGGGGGGGCAGGCCCCTACGAGCAGTACTTC	CASSSGGGAGPYEQYF